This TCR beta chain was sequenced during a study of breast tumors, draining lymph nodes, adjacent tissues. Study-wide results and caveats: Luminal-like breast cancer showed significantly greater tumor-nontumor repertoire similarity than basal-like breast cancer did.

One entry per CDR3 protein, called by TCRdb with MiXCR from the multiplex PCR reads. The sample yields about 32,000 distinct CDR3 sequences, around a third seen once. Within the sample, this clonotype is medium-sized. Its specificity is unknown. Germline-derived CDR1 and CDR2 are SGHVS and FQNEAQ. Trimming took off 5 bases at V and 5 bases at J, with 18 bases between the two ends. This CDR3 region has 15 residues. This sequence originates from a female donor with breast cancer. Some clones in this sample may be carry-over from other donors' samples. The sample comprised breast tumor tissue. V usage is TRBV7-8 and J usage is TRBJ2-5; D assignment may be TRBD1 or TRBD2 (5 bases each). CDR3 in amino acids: CASSIRDGLVETQYF. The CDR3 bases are TGTGCCAGCAGCATCCGGGACGGATTGGTGGAGACCCAGTACTTC.